Each of the 24 T cell receptor beta chains below was sequenced from the same sample in a study of OX40 agonist ivuxolimab in advanced cancers. Produced via immunoSEQ multiplex PCR; TCRdb's table is partial and in-frame only. The sample has about 100,000 clones, about nine tenths seen once; the top ten hold around 0.31%. The material sequenced was CD4+ or CD8+ T cells sorted from blood, taken in a trial of the OX40 agonist ivuxolimab. These TCRs come from an adult with an advanced solid tumor such as melanoma, head and neck, liver or kidney cancer.

This chain connects TRBV7-9 to TRBJ2-2, with D unclear. Germline-derived CDR1 and CDR2 are SEHNR and FQNEAQ (reference sequence). CDR3 length equals 16 residues. V lost 6 bases, J lost 0 bases, and 14 bases lay in between. Written as DNA, the CDR3 is TGTGCCAGCAGTTCGCAAGGAACTTCGAACACCGGGGAGCTGTTTTTT. This translates into CASSSQGTSNTGELFF. Full variable domain (remainder filled in from reference TRBV7-9 and TRBJ2-2): DTGVSQNPRHKITKRGQNVTFRCDPISEHNRLYWYRQTLGQGPEFLTYFQNEAQLEKSRLLSDRFSAERPKGSFSTLEIQRTEQGDSAMYLCASSSQGTSNTGELFFGEGSRLTVL.

This clone was seen a handful of times. V gene TRBV4-1 combines with J gene TRBJ1-3, with D tentatively TRBD1 (6 bases). The V gene's germline CDR1 is MGHRA and CDR2 YSYEKL. The CDR3 is 13 residues long. Deletions cut 6 bases from V and 3 bases from J, with 9 bases between. This CDR3 is CASSQGFGNTIYF. The CDR3 coding sequence is TGCGCCAGCAGTCAGGGGTTTGGAAACACCATATATTTT.

This clone was seen just once. This chain uses TRBV7-2 with TRBJ2-7; 9 bases are shared with TRBD2. In germline, CDR1 is SGHTA, CDR2 FQGNSA. The CDR3 covers 18 residues. Germline trimming cut 3 bases from V and 2 bases from J; bases unmatched to any gene: 14. The CDR3 protein is CASSLGLAGLSLPYEQYF. The CDR3 nucleotides are TGTGCCAGCAGCTTGGGGCTAGCGGGGCTTTCACTTCCCTACGAGCAGTACTTC.

The genes are TRBV11-2 and TRBJ2-1; a weak D match, TRBD2 (6 bases). CDR1 and CDR2 (germline): SGHAT, FQNNGV. V dropped 1 base and J dropped 10 bases, with 11 bases sitting between them. This CDR3 has 13 residues. CDR3 amino acids: CASSLGYGGEQFF. DNA of the CDR3: TGTGCCAGCAGCTTAGGATATGGGGGGGAGCAGTTCTTC. Full variable domain (missing parts from reference TRBV11-2 and TRBJ2-1): EAGVAQSPRYKIIEKRQSVAFWCNPISGHATLYWYQQILGQGPKLLIQFQNNGVVDDSQLPKDRFSAERLKGVDSTLKIQPAKLEDSAVYLCASSLGYGGEQFFGPGTRLTVL.

The V gene is TRBV5-6, the J gene TRBJ2-5, with D perhaps TRBD1 or TRBD2 (5 bases each). The length of the CDR3 is 12 residues. Germline loops: CDR1 SGHDT, CDR2 YYEEEE. Between the trimmed V and J ends, which lost 7 bases and 7 bases, there was a span of 14 bases. This CDR3 reads CASSGRLGTQYF. DNA of the CDR3: TGTGCCAGCTCAGGGAGATTAGGGACCCAGTACTTC.

There are a few counts of this clone. J is TRBJ2-6 and V is TRBV27; D ambiguous. V was cut by 6 bases and J by 0 bases, with 9 bases left in between. The germline V gene has CDR1 MNHEY and CDR2 SMNVEV (reference sequence). This CDR3 comprises 15 residues. The chain's CDR3 is CASRPPYSGANVLTF. In nucleotides, the CDR3 is TGTGCCAGCAGACCCCCTTACTCTGGGGCCAACGTCCTGACTTTC.

The rearrangement links TRBV28 to TRBJ2-5; D call uncertain. Germline values: CDR1 MDHEN, CDR2 SYDVKM. The V end lost 3 bases, the J end lost 1 base, and 6 bases lay between the germline ends. CDR3 length: 13 amino acids. This CDR3 reads CASSFGTQETQYF. CDR3 bases: TGTGCCAGCAGTTTCGGCACCCAAGAGACCCAGTACTTC.

This clone was seen only once. The genes are TRBV28 and TRBJ2-1, with unresolved D. Trimming stripped 2 bases from V and 4 bases from J, with 12 bases between. The CDR3 totals 15 residues. Germline V gene data show CDR1 as MDHEN and CDR2 as SYDVKM. CDR3: CASSLATGFYNEQFF. CDR3 DNA: TGTGCCAGCAGTTTAGCCACGGGCTTTTACAATGAGCAGTTCTTC. The full variable domain, with the rest looked up from reference TRBV28 and TRBJ2-1, is DVKVTQSSRYLVKRTGEKVFLECVQDMDHENMFWYRQDPGLGLRLIYFSYDVKMKEKGDIPEGYSVSREKKERFSLILESASTNQTSMYLCASSLATGFYNEQFFGPGTRLTVL.

The chain couples TRBV9 to TRBJ2-2; a weak D match, TRBD2 (6 bases). The length of the CDR3 is 15 residues. CDR1 SGDLS and CDR2 YYNGEE come from the germline V gene. Trimming removed 1 base from V and 6 bases from J, with 13 bases in between. The DNA for the CDR3 is TGTGCCAGCAGCGTACTTCAGACTAGTTCCGGGGAGCTGTTTTTT. Amino acid sequence: CASSVLQTSSGELFF.

The chain recombines TRBV28 with TRBJ2-3, with D possibly matching TRBD1 (6 bases). This CDR3 region has 15 residues. The V gene lost 9 bases and the J gene lost 0 bases, with 16 bases spanning the gap. The V gene's germline CDR1 is MDHEN and CDR2 SYDVKM. The CDR3 DNA sequence: TGTGCCAGTCGAGGGGGAGCGCCTAGCACAGATACGCAGTATTTT. Translated, it gives CASRGGAPSTDTQYF. The full variable domain, rest sourced from reference TRBV28 and TRBJ2-3, is DVKVTQSSRYLVKRTGEKVFLECVQDMDHENMFWYRQDPGLGLRLIYFSYDVKMKEKGDIPEGYSVSREKKERFSLILESASTNQTSMYLCASRGGAPSTDTQYFGPGTRLTVL.

The CDR3 DNA is TGTGCCAGCAGCTTACGGGCGGGAGGGCTCAATGAGCAGTTCTTC. This codes for CASSLRAGGLNEQFF. The V gene is TRBV7-6, the J gene TRBJ2-1; 9 positions match TRBD2. The germline V gene encodes CDR1 SGHVS and CDR2 FNYEAQ. There are 15 residues in the CDR3. The ends lost 2 bases at V and 6 bases at J; junction bases unmatched: 5.

This chain uses TRBV2 with TRBJ1-2, with D maybe TRBD1 (5 bases). V was pared by 4 bases and J by 2 bases, with 17 bases between. Germline V CDR1 and CDR2: SNHLY, FYNNEI. The CDR3 sequence is 16 residues long. The CDR3 region has the DNA TGTGCCAGCAGTGTAAGGGGCGAAGGAATAAACTATGGCTACACCTTC. Its translation: CASSVRGEGINYGYTF.

This clone was seen once. The J gene is TRBJ2-3, the V gene TRBV7-3; maybe TRBD2 (6 bases). Trimming took 5 bases from V and 3 from J, leaving 12 bases between them. This CDR3 comprises 14 residues. Germline values: CDR1 SGHTA, CDR2 FQGTGA. DNA of the CDR3: TGTGCCAGCAGCGCCACCGGGACTACAGATACGCAGTATTTT. Its translation is CASSATGTTDTQYF. Supplemented by reference TRBV7-3 and TRBJ2-3, the full variable domain reads GAGVSQTPSNKVTEKGKYVELRCDPISGHTALYWYRQSLGQGPEFLIYFQGTGAADDSGLPNDRFFAVRPEGSVSTLKIQRTERGDSAVYLCASSATGTTDTQYFGPGTRLTVL.

The genes are TRBV19 and TRBJ1-1; tentative D call: TRBD1 (5 bases). Germline loops: CDR1 LNHDA, CDR2 SQIVND (reference sequence). The CDR3 covers 13 residues. V was pared by 5 bases and J by 1 base, with 8 bases between. The CDR3 DNA reads TGTGCCAGTAGTTATACAGGGAACACTGAAGCTTTCTTT. As protein: CASSYTGNTEAFF.

The chain has TRBV5-1 and TRBJ1-5; possibly TRBD1 for D (5 bases). V lost 0 bases, J lost 4 bases, and 11 bases lay in between. CDR1 is SGHRS and CDR2 is YFSETQ in the germline V gene. The CDR3 runs 15 residues. CDR3 protein: CASSLGAGPNQPQHF. The CDR3 DNA reads TGCGCCAGCAGCTTGGGTGCGGGACCGAATCAGCCCCAGCATTTT. The full variable domain, in which reference TRBV5-1 and TRBJ1-5 provide the parts outside the CDR3, is KAGVTQTPRYLIKTRGQQVTLSCSPISGHRSVSWYQQTPGQGLQFLFEYFSETQRNKGNFPGRFSGRQFSNSRSEMNVSTLELGDSALYLCASSLGAGPNQPQHFGDGTRLSIL.

J is TRBJ2-6 and V is TRBV18; D unresolved. V shed 2 bases and J shed 0 bases, with 11 bases lying between them. Germline values: CDR1 KGHSH, CDR2 LQKENI. The CDR3 loop spans 17 amino acids. As DNA, the CDR3 is TGTGCCAGCTCACCAGGGGTTGTTCGCTCTGGGGCCAACGTCCTGACTTTC. Protein sequence: CASSPGVVRSGANVLTF.

The V gene is TRBV7-8, the J gene TRBJ2-7, with 7 bases matching TRBD1. Germline V gene data show CDR1 as SGHVS and CDR2 as FQNEAQ. The J segment lost 2 bases and the V segment lost 5 bases, leaving 6 bases of the junction unmatched. CDR3 size: 14 residues. The CDR3 nucleotides are TGTGCCAGCAGCCCTGGACAGGAAACCTACGAGCAGTACTTC. Protein product: CASSPGQETYEQYF. The full variable domain, rest sourced from reference TRBV7-8 and TRBJ2-7, is GAGVSQSPRYKVAKRGQDVALRCDPISGHVSLFWYQQALGQGPEFLTYFQNEAQLDKSGLPSDRFFAERPEGSVSTLKIQRTQQEDSAVYLCASSPGQETYEQYFGPGTRLTVT.

This chain uses TRBV5-4 with TRBJ2-7; TRBD2 matches at 8 bases. There are 16 residues in the CDR3. CDR1 and CDR2 from the germline V gene are SGHNT and YYREEE (reference sequence). J lost 0 bases, V lost 0 bases, and 5 bases had no gene match. The chain's CDR3 is CASSLGGGRPSYEQYF. CDR3 coding DNA: TGTGCCAGCAGCTTGGGAGGCGGGAGGCCCTCCTACGAGCAGTACTTC.

This clone occurred many times. This chain joins TRBV13 and TRBJ2-3; tentatively, D is TRBD1 (6 bases). Trimming stripped 3 bases from V and 3 bases from J, with 13 bases between. This CDR3 comprises 15 residues. Germline assignment: CDR1 PRHDT and CDR2 FYEKMQ (reference sequence). In DNA form, the CDR3 reads TGTGCCAGCAGCTTCCCTCGCAGGGGAACAGATACGCAGTATTTT. Translation: CASSFPRRGTDTQYF.

The chain links TRBV7-3 to TRBJ2-3; D remains unclear. Between the trimmed V and J ends, which lost 0 bases and 7 bases, there was a span of 8 bases. The length of the CDR3 is 13 residues. Germline V gives CDR1 SGHTA, CDR2 FQGTGA. The CDR3 sequence: CASSLTVAHTQYF. DNA of the CDR3: TGTGCCAGCAGCTTAACGGTAGCCCATACGCAGTATTTT.

The chain recombines TRBV5-5 with TRBJ1-1; 7 nucleotides agree with TRBD1. Per the germline V gene, CDR1 is SGHKS and CDR2 is YYEKEE (reference sequence). Trimming took 2 bases from V and 4 from J; bases not matched to a gene: 5. CDR3 length: 14 residues. DNA of the CDR3: TGTGCCAGCAGCTTCGCGACAGGGCGCACTGAAGCTTTCTTT. Translation: CASSFATGRTEAFF.

This rearrangement joins TRBV9 to TRBJ2-5, with TRBD2 identical over 8 bases. Germline V gene sequence: CDR1 SGDLS, CDR2 YYNGEE. V lost 3 bases and J lost 1; bases outside the gene matches: 2. CDR3 length: 14 amino acids. CDR3 DNA sequence: TGTGCCAGCAGCGCGGGGGGGGTCCAAGAGACCCAGTACTTC. Encoded protein: CASSAGGVQETQYF.

This chain links TRBV19 with TRBJ2-7, with D unresolved. The CDR3 spans 14 residues. V lost 1 base to trimming and J lost 6 bases, with 13 bases between them. Germline V gene data show CDR1 as LNHDA and CDR2 as SQIVND (reference sequence). The DNA of the CDR3 is TGTGCCAGTAGTATAGGGCGGCGCCCAGGCGAGCAGTACTTC. Encoded protein: CASSIGRRPGEQYF.

The V call is TRBV25-1, the J call TRBJ1-1; D is unclear. The CDR3 runs to 13 residues. V was shortened by 5 bases and J by 2 bases, with 9 bases between the two germline ends. In germline, CDR1 is MGHDK, CDR2 SYGVNS. The CDR3 DNA is TGTGCCAGCAGTTCCCTGGGCAACACTGAAGCTTTCTTT. Its protein is CASSSLGNTEAFF.